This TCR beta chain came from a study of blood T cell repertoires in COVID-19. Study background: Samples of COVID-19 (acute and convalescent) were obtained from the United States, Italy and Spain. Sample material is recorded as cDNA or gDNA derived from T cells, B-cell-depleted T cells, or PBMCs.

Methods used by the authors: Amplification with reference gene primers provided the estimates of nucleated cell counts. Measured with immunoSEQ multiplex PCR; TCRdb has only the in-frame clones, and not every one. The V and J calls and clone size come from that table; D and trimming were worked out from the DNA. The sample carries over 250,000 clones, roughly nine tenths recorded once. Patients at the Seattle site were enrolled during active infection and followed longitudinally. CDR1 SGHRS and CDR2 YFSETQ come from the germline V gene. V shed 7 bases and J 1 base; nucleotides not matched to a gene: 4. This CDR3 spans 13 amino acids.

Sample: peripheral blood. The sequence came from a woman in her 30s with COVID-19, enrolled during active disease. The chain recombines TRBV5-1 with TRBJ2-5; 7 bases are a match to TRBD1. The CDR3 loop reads CASQTGAQETQYF. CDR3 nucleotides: TGCGCCAGCCAAACAGGGGCCCAAGAGACCCAGTACTTC.